This T cell receptor beta chain came from a study of shared clonotypes between healthy human individuals. This clone was recorded once. Distinct nucleotide sequences in the sample also encode this CDR3. Sequencing used immunoSEQ multiplex PCR; TCRdb keeps in-frame clones, though not all of them. This sample has millions of clones; over 85% occur once, and the top ten carry 0.85% to 1.2%. CD45RO-negative CD8 cells positively selected for CCR7 made up the naive population, which excluded terminally differentiated effector memory CD45RA+ cells. Sequenced input: naive CD8+ T cells sorted from blood. The clonotype comes from a man between 18 and 29 years old in good health.

The CDR3 loop is CASSLTETQYF. The CDR3 bases are TGTGCCAGCAGCCTGACTGAGACCCAGTACTTC. The chain links TRBV7-9 to TRBJ2-5; D ambiguous. Looked up from germline, CDR1 is SEHNR and CDR2 is FQNEAQ (reference sequence). The length of the CDR3 is 11 residues. The V and J ends lost 5 bases and 5 bases respectively, with 6 bases between them.